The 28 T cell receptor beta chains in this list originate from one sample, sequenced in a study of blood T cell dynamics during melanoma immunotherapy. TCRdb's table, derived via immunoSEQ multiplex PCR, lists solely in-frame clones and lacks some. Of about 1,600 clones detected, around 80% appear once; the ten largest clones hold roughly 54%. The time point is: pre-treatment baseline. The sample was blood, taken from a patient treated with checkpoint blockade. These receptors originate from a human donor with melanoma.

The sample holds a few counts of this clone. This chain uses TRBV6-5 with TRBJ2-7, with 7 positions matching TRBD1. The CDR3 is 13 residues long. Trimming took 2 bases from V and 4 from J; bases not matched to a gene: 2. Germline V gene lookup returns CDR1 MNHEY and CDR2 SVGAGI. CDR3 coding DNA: TGTGCCAGCAGTTACGCAGGGGGTTACGAGCAGTACTTC. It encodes CASSYAGGYEQYF.

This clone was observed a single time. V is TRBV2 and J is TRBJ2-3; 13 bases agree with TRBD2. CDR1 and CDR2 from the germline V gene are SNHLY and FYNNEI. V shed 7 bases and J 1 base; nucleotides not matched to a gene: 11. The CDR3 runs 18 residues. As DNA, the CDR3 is TGTGCCAGCAAGAGAACCGGGACTAGCGGGGTTCGCACAGATACGCAGTATTTT. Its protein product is CASKRTGTSGVRTDTQYF. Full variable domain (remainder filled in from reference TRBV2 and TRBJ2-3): EPEVTQTPSHQVTQMGQEVILRCVPISNHLYFYWYRQILGQKVEFLVSFYNNEISEKSEIFDDQFSVERPDGSNFTLKIRSTKLEDSAMYFCASKRTGTSGVRTDTQYFGPGTRLTVL.

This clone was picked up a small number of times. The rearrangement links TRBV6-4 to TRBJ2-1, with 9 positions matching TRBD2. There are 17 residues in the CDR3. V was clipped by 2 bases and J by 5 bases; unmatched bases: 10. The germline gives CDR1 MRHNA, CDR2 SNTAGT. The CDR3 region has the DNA TGTGCCAGCAGTGACAGCCCGGGCGGGGGGGGCCACAATGAGCAGTTCTTC. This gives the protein CASSDSPGGGGHNEQFF.

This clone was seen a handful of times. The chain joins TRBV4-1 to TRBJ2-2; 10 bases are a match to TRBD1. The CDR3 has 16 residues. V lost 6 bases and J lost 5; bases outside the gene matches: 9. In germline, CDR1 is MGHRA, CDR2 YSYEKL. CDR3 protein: CASSPTGTGATGELFF. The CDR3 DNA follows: TGCGCCAGCAGTCCGACCGGGACAGGGGCAACCGGGGAGCTGTTTTTT.

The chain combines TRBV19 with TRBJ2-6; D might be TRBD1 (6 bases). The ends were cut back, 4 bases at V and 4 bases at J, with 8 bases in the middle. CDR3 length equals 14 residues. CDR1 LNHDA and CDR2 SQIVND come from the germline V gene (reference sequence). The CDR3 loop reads CASSTQGGANVLTF. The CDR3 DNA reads TGTGCCAGTAGTACCCAGGGGGGGGCCAACGTCCTGACTTTC.

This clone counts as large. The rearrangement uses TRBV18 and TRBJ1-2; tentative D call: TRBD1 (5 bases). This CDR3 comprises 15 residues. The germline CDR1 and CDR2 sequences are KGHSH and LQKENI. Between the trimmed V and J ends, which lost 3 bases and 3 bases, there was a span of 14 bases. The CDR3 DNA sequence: TGTGCCAGCTCACCTCGGGACCCACCCGACTATGGCTACACCTTC. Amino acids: CASSPRDPPDYGYTF.

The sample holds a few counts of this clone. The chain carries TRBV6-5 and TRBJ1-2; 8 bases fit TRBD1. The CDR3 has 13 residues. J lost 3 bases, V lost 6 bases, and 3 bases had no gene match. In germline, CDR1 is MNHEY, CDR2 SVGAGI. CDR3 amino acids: CASRDRDDYGYTF. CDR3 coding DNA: TGTGCCAGCAGGGACAGGGACGACTATGGCTACACCTTC.

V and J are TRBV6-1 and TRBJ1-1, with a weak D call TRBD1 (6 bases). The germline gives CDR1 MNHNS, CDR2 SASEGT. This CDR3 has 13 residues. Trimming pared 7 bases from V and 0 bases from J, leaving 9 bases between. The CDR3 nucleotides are TGTGCCAGCAACACAGGGCTGAACACTGAAGCTTTCTTT. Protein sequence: CASNTGLNTEAFF.

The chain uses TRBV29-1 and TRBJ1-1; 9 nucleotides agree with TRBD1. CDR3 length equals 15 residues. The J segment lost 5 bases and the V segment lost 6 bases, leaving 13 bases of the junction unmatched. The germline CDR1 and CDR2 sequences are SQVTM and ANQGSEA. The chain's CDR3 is CSVPSGTGITTEAFF. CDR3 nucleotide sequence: TGCAGCGTCCCCTCCGGGACAGGGATAACGACTGAAGCTTTCTTT.

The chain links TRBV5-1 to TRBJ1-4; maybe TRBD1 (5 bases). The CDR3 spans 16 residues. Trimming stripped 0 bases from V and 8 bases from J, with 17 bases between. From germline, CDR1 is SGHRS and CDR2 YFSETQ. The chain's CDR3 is CASSLGQSFEGEKLFF. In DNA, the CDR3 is TGCGCCAGCAGCTTGGGACAGTCCTTCGAGGGGGAAAAACTGTTTTTT.

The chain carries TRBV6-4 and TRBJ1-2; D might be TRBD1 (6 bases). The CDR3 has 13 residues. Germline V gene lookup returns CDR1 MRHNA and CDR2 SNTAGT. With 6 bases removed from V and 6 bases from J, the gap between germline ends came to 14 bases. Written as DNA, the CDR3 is TGTGCCAGCAGGGCCGGGGGCTACGATGGCTACACCTTC. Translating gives CASRAGGYDGYTF.

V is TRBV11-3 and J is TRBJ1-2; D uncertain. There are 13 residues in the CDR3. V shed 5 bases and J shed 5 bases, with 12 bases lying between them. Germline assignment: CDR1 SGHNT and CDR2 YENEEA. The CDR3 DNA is TGTGCCAGCAGCGCCGTGGGAAGGTATGGCTACACCTTC. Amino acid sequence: CASSAVGRYGYTF.

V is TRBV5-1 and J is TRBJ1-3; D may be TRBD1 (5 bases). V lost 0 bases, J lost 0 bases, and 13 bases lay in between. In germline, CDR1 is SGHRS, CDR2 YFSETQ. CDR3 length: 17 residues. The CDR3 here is CASSLVGGENSGNTIYF. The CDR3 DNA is TGCGCCAGCAGCTTGGTCGGGGGTGAAAACTCTGGAAACACCATATATTTT.

The chain's CDR3 is CASSSRRQDQETQYF. In DNA form, the CDR3 reads TGTGCCAGCAGCTCCCGCAGACAGGACCAAGAGACCCAGTACTTC. The V and J genes are TRBV13 and TRBJ2-5, with TRBD1 as a possible D gene (6 bases). There are 15 residues in the CDR3. The V gene lost 4 bases and the J gene lost 0 bases, with 12 bases spanning the gap. Germline-derived CDR1 and CDR2 are PRHDT and FYEKMQ (reference sequence). Using reference TRBV13 and TRBJ2-5 for the parts outside the CDR3, the full variable domain is AAGVIQSPRHLIKEKRETATLKCYPIPRHDTVYWYQQGPGQDPQFLISFYEKMQSDKGSIPDRFSAQQFSDYHSELNMSSLELGDSALYFCASSSRRQDQETQYFGPGTRLLVL.

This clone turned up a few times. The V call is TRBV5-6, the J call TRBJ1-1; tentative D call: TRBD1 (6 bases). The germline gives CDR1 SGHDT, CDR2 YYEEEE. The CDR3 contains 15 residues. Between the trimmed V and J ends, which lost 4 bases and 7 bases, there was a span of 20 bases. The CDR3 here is CASSPGAPRGSEAFF. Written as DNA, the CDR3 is TGTGCCAGCAGCCCGGGGGCCCCGAGGGGAAGTGAAGCTTTCTTT.

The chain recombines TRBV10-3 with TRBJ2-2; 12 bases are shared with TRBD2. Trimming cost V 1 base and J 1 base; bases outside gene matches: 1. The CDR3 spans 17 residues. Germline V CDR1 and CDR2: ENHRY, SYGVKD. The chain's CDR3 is CAISELGLAGNTGELFF. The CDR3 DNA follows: TGTGCCATCAGTGAGTTGGGACTAGCGGGGAACACCGGGGAGCTGTTTTTT.

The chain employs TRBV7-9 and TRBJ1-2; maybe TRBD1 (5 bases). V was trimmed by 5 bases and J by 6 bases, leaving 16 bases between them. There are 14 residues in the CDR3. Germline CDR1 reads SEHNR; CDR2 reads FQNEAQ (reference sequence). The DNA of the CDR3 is TGTGCCAGCAGCCTAGACCCAGGGACTAATGGCTACACCTTC. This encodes CASSLDPGTNGYTF.

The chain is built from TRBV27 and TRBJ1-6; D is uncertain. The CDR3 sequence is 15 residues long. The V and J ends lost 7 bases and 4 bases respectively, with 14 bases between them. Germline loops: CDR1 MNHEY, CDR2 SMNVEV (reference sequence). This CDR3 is CASTLTPGYNSPLHF. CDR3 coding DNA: TGTGCCAGCACCCTCACGCCTGGATATAATTCACCCCTCCACTTT.

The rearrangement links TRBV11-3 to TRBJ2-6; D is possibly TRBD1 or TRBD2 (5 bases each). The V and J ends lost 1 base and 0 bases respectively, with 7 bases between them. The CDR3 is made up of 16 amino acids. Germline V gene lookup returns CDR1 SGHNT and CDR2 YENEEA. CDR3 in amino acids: CASSLVGGSGANVLTF. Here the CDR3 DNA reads TGTGCCAGCAGCTTAGTTGGGGGCTCTGGGGCCAACGTCCTGACTTTC.

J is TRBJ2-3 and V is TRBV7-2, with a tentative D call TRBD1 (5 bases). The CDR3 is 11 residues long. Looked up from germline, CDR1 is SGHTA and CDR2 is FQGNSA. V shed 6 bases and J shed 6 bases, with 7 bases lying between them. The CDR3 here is CASRSGDTQYF. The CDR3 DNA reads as TGTGCCAGCAGGTCAGGGGATACGCAGTATTTT.

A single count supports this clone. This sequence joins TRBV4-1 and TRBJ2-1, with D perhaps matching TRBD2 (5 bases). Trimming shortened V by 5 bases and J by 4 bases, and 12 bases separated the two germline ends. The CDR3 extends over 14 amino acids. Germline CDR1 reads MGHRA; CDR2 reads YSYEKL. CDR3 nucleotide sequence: TGCGCCAGCAGCAGGGTCGGGGAATACAATGAGCAGTTCTTC. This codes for CASSRVGEYNEQFF.

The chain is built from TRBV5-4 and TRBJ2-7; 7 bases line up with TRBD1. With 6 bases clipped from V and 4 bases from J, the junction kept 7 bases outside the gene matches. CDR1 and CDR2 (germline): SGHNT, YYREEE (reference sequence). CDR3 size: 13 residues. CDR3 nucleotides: TGTGCCAGCACCCTACAGGGGAGATACGAGCAGTACTTC. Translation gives CASTLQGRYEQYF.

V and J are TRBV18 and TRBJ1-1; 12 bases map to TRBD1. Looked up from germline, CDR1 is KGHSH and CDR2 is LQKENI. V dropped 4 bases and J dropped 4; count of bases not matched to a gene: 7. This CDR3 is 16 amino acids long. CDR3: CASSLGTGGAGTEAFF. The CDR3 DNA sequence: TGTGCCAGCTCACTGGGGACAGGGGGCGCCGGCACTGAAGCTTTCTTT.

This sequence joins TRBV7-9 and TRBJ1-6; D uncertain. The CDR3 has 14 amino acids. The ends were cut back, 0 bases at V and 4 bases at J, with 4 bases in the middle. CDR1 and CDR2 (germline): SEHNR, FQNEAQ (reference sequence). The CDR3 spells CASSLAGYNSPLHF. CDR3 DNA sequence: TGTGCCAGCAGCTTAGCAGGGTATAATTCACCCCTCCACTTT. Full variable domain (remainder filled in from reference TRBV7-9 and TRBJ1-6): DTGVSQNPRHKITKRGQNVTFRCDPISEHNRLYWYRQTLGQGPEFLTYFQNEAQLEKSRLLSDRFSAERPKGSFSTLEIQRTEQGDSAMYLCASSLAGYNSPLHFGNGTRLTVT.

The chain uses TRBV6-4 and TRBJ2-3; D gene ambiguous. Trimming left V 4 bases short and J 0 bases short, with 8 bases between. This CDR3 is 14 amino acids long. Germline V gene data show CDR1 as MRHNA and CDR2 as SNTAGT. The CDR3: CASSVERSTDTQYF. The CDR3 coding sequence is TGTGCCAGCAGTGTAGAGAGAAGCACAGATACGCAGTATTTT.

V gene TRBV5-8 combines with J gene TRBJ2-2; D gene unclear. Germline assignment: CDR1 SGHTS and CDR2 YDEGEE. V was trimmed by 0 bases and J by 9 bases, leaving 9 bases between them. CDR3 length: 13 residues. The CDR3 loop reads CASSLGGQRELFF. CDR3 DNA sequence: TGTGCCAGCAGCTTGGGAGGCCAACGGGAGCTGTTTTTT. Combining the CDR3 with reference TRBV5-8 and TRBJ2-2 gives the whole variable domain EAGVTQSPTHLIKTRGQQATLRCSPISGHTSVYWYQQALGLGLQFLLWYDEGEERNRGNFPPRFSGRQFPNYSSELNVNALELEDSALYLCASSLGGQRELFFGEGSRLTVL.

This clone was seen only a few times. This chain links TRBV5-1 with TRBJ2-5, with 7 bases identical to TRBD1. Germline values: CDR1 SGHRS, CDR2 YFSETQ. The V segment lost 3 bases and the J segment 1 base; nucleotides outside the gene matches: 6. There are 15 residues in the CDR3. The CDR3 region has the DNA TGCGCCAGCAGCTCCGACAGGGTCGGCCAAGAGACCCAGTACTTC. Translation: CASSSDRVGQETQYF.

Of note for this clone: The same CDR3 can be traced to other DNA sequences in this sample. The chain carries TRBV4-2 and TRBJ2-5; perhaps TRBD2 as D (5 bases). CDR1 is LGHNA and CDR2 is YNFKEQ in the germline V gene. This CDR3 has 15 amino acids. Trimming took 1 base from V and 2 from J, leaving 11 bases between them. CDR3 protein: CASSQASGPQETQYF. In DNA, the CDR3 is TGTGCCAGCAGCCAAGCCAGCGGACCGCAAGAGACCCAGTACTTC.